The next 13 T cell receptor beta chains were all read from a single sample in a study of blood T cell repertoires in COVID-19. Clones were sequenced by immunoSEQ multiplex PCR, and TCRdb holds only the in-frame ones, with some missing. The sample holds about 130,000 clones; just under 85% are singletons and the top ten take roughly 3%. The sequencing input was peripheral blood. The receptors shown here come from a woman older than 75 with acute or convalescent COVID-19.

CDR3 loop: CASSENSLSNYGYTF. The DNA for the CDR3 is TGTGCCAGCAGTGAAAACAGCCTTTCTAACTATGGCTACACCTTC. The chain couples TRBV6-4 to TRBJ1-2; D remains unclear. The CDR3 is made up of 15 amino acids. Germline V gene sequence: CDR1 MRHNA, CDR2 SNTAGT. Trimming removed 3 bases from V and 0 bases from J, with 11 bases in between.

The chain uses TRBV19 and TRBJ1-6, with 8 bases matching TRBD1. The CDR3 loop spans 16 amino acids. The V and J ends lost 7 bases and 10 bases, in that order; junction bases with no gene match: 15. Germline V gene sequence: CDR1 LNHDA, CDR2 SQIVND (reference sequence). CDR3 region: CASTHRQGARRSPLHF. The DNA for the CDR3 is TGTGCCAGTACTCACCGCCAGGGGGCGAGAAGGTCACCCCTCCACTTT.

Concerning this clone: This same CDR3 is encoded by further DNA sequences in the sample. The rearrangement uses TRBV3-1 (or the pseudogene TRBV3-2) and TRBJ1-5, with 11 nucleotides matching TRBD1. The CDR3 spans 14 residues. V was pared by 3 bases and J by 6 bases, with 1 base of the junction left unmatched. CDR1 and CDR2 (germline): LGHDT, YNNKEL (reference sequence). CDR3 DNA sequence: TGTGCCAGCAGCCAGGGACAGGGGGGTCAGCCCCAGCATTTT. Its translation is CASSQGQGGQPQHF.

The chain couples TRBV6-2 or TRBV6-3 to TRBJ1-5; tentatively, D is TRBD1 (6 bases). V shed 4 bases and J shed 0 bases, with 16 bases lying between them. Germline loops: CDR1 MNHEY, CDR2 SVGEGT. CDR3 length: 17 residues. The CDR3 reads CASSFRTGLGSNQPQHF. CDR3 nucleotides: TGTGCCAGCAGTTTCCGTACAGGGTTGGGTAGCAATCAGCCCCAGCATTTT.

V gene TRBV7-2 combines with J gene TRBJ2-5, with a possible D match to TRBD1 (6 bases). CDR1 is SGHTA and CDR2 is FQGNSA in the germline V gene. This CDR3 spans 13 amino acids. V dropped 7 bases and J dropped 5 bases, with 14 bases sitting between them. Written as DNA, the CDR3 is TGTGCCAGCACCTCACTAAGGGGGGAGACCCAGTACTTC. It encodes CASTSLRGETQYF.

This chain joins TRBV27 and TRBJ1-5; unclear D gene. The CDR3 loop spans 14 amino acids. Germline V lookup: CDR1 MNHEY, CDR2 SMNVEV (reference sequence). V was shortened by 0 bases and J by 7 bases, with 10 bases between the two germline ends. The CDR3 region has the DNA TGTGCCAGCAGTTTATCGGGAGGACGGCAGCCCCAGCATTTT. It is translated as CASSLSGGRQPQHF.

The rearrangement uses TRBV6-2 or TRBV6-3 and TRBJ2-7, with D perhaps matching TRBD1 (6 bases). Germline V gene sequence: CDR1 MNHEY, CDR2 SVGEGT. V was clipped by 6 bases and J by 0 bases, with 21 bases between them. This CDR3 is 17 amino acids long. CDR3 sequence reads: CASSQGIRSISSYEQYF. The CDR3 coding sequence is TGTGCCAGCAGCCAGGGGATAAGGAGCATTAGCTCCTACGAGCAGTACTTC.

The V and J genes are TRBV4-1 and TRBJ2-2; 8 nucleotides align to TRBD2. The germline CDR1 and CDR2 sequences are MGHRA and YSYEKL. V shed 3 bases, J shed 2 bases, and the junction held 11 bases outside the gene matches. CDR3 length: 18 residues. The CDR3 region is CASSHERGRGANTGELFF. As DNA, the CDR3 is TGCGCCAGCAGCCACGAGCGGGGGCGGGGGGCAAACACCGGGGAGCTGTTTTTT.

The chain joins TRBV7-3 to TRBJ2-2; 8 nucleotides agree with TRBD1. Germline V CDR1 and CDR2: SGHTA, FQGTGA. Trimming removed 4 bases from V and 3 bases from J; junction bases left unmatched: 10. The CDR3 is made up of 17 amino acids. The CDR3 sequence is CASSSTIDRGDTGELFF. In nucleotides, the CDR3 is TGTGCCAGCAGCTCGACCATCGACAGGGGTGACACCGGGGAGCTGTTTTTT.

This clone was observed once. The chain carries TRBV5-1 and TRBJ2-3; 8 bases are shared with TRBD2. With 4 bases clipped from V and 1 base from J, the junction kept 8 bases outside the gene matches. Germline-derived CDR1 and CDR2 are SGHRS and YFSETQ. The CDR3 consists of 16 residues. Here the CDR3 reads CASSPAGAQGTDTQYF. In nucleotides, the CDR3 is TGCGCCAGCAGCCCAGCGGGGGCGCAGGGCACAGATACGCAGTATTTT.

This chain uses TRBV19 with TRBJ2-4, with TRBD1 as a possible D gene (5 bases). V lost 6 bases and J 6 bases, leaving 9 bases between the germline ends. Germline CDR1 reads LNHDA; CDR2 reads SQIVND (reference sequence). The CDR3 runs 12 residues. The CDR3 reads CASRQGLNIQYF. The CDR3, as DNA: TGTGCCAGTAGGCAGGGCCTAAACATTCAGTACTTC.

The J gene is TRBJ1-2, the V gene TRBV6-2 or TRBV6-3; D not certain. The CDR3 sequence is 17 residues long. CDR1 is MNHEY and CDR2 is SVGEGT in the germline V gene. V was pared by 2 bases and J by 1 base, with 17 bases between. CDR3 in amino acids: CASSYHPSDSRNYGYTF. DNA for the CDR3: TGTGCCAGCAGTTACCATCCCAGTGACTCCCGTAACTATGGCTACACCTTC.

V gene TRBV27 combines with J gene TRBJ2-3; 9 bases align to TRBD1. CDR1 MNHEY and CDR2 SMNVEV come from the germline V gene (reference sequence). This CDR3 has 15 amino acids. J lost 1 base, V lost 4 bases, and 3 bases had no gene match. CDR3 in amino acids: CASSSRDRGTDTQYF. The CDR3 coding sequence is TGTGCCAGCAGTTCCCGGGACAGGGGCACAGATACGCAGTATTTT.